This T cell receptor (beta chain) emerged from a study of blood T cell repertoires in COVID-19. Study at large: Both acute and convalescent COVID-19 samples were obtained from the United States, Italy and Spain. PBMCs, B-cell-depleted T cells, or T cells were the source of the cDNA or gDNA that made up the material.

The J segment lost 6 bases and the V segment lost 5 bases, leaving 8 bases of the junction unmatched. This CDR3 is 14 amino acids long. Germline-derived CDR1 and CDR2 are MNHNY and SVGAGI (reference sequence). In the original analysis: Researchers report that nucleated cell counts were estimated from reference gene primer amplification. Only in-frame clones appear in the TCRdb table, and some are missing; sequencing was by immunoSEQ multiplex PCR. From that table come the V and J calls and clone size; the DNA was used to work out D and trimming. This table has over 70,000 clones, around three quarters appearing once.

The chain has TRBV6-6 and TRBJ2-3; TRBD2 agrees at 7 bases. This receptor was obtained from a woman aged 70-85 years with acute or convalescent COVID-19. The sample was peripheral blood. The CDR3 protein is CASSRAGLRDTQYF. CDR3 bases: TGTGCCAGCAGTCGAGCGGGGCTCCGGGATACGCAGTATTTT.